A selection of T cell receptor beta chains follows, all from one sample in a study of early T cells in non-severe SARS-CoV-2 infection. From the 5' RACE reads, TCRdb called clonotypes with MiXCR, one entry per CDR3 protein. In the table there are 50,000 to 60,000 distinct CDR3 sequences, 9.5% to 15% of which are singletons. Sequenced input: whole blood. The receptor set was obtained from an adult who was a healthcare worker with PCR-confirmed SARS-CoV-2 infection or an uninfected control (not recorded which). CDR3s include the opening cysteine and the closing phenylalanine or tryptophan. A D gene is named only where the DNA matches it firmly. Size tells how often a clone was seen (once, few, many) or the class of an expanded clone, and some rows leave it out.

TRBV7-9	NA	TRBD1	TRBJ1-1	TGTGCCATCGACAGGGTGACGAACACTGAAGCTTTCTTT	CAIDRVTNTEAFF
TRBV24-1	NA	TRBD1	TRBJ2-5	TGTGCCACCAGTGATCAGACAGGGTGGGAGACCCAGTACTTC	CATSDQTGWETQYF
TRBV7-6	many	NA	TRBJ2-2	TGTGCCAGCAGGCCCGAATCCTCGAACACCGGGGAGCTGTTTTTT	CASRPESSNTGELFF
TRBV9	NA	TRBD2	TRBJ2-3	TGTGCCAGCAGCGTAGAGTTGGGAGGGACCAACCCAGATACGCAGTATTTT	CASSVELGGTNPDTQYF
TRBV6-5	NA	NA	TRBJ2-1	TGTGCCAGCGGCACCCCAACAGTGCCGGAGCAGTTCTTC	CASGTPTVPEQFF
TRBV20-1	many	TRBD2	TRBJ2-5	TGCAGTGCTTTCTCACCTGGACTAGCGGGTGACCAAGAGACCCAGTACTTC	CSAFSPGLAGDQETQYF
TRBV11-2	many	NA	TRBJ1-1	TGTGCCAGCAGCTTGTCGGGTGGCGCTGAAGCTTTCTTT	CASSLSGGAEAFF
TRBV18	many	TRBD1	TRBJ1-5	TGTGCCAGCTCACCGGGGACAGCTAATCAGCCCCAGCATTTT	CASSPGTANQPQHF
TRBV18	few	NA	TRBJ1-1	TGTGCCAGCTCCCGGGACGGTGGACCCGGAGCTTTCTTT	CASSRDGGPGAFF
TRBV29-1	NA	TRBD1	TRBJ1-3	TGCAGCGGGCTGACAGGGGGCGGAGGAAACACCATATATTTT	CSGLTGGGGNTIYF
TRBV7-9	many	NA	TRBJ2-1	TGTGCCAGCAGCTTAGCGGCCGGGGGAGGCGATGAGCAGTTCTTC	CASSLAAGGGDEQFF
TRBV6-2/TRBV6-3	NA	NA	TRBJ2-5	TGTGCCAGCAGTTACGGGATGGAGACCCAGTACTTC	CASSYGMETQYF
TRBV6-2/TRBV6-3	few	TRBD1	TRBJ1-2	TGTGCCAGCAGTCAAGTCCCGGGACAGGGGGAGACTAACTATGGCTACACCTTC	CASSQVPGQGETNYGYTF
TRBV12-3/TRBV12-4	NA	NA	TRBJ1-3	TGTGCCAGCACCGCCACAGGGACTGCCGGAAACACCATATATTTT	CASTATGTAGNTIYF
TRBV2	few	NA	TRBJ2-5	TGTGCCAGCAGTGAGTCTGAAGAGACCCAGTACTTC	CASSESEETQYF
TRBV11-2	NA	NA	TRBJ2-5	TGTGCCAGCAGCTTACGGGGAGAGACCCAGTACTTC	CASSLRGETQYF
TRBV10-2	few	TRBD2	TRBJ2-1	TGCGCCAGCAGGTGGCGGGGGGCAATTGAGCAGTTCTTC	CASRWRGAIEQFF
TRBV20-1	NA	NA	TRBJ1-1	TGCAGTGCTAGAGGTCTGGCGGGGGAACTCATGAACACTGAAGCTTTCTTT	CSARGLAGELMNTEAFF
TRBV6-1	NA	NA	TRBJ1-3	TGTGCCAGCAGCCCGACGGAATACTCTGGAAACACCATATATTTT	CASSPTEYSGNTIYF
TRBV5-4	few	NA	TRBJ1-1	TGTGCCAGCAGCTCCGCGACGGCGGTAGAAGCTTTCTTT	CASSSATAVEAFF
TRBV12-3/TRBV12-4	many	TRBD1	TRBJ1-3	TGTGCCAGCAGGACGGACAGGGAGGACACCATATATTTT	CASRTDREDTIYF
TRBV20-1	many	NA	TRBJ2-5	TGCAGTGCTAGAGATGGGGGGCAAAGTGAGACCCAGTACTTC	CSARDGGQSETQYF
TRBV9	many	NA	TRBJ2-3	TGTGCCAGCAGCGTAGTCACCAGAGATACGCAGTATTTT	CASSVVTRDTQYF
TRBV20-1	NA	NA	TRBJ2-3	TGCAGTGCTAGAGATCCCGGGGGGCCGGGGGATACGCAGTATTTT	CSARDPGGPGDTQYF
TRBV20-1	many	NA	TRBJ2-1	TGCAGTGCCCGGAACTGGCGCTCCTACAATGAGCAGTTCTTC	CSARNWRSYNEQFF
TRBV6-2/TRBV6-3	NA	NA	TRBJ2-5	TGTGCCAGCAGTGACCATCCGGGAATGTACCAAGAGACCCAGTACTTC	CASSDHPGMYQETQYF
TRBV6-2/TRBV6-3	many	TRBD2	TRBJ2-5	TGTGCCAGCAGTTACTCGAATCCGGCGGGGGAGCCCTGGACCCAGTACTTC	CASSYSNPAGEPWTQYF
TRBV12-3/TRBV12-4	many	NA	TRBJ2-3	TGTGCCAGCAGTTTGGAGCAGCGGACCACAGATACGCAGTATTTT	CASSLEQRTTDTQYF